This T cell receptor (beta chain) originates from a study of shared clonotypes between healthy human individuals. The CDR3 totals 14 residues. Germline CDR1 reads MDHEN; CDR2 reads SYDVKM. Trimming took off 6 bases at V and 4 bases at J, with 10 bases between the two ends. Assay used: immunoSEQ multiplex PCR; TCRdb lists only in-frame clones, some missing. This table has roughly 2,300,000 clones, around 90% appearing once. This clonotype originated in a man aged 18 to 29 in good health. Some clones in this sample may be carry-over from other donors' samples. The sequencing sample was made of naive CD4+ T cells from PBMCs. Subset given: CD45RA+ positively selected. V is TRBV28 and J is TRBJ1-6, with D unresolved. DNA of the CDR3: TGTGCCAGCAGCCCGCGTTCTTATAATTCACCCCTCCACTTT. Translating it yields CASSPRSYNSPLHF.